This passage covers 29 T cell receptor beta chains from one sample sequenced in a study of T-cell reconstitution after alpha-beta-depleted transplantation in children. The authors prepared the TCRbeta library with unique molecular identifiers. In TCRdb, the PCR reads were re-called with MiXCR into one record per CDR3 protein. The sample records about 250,000 distinct CDR3 sequences, 20% to 30% being singletons. The sample in question was PBMCs, mostly from graft donor cells, obtained 360 days after TCRalphabeta/CD19-depleted stem cell transplant. Receptors were obtained from a female patient between 2 and 10 years old who had a stem cell transplant for congenital amegakaryocytic thrombocytopenia, so the T cells may come from the graft donor.

The sample holds a few counts of this clonotype. The genes are TRBV5-1 and TRBJ2-3; TRBD2 aligns across 7 bases. Germline assignment: CDR1 SGHRS and CDR2 YFSETQ. CDR3 size: 15 residues. V dropped 0 bases and J dropped 0; count of bases not matched to a gene: 1. The CDR3 sequence is CASSLETSSTDTQYF. DNA of the CDR3: TGCGCCAGCAGCTTGGAGACTAGCAGCACAGATACGCAGTATTTT.

The chain carries TRBV18 and TRBJ2-1; 7 nucleotides align to TRBD2. J gave up 3 bases and V 2 bases, and 4 bases lay outside the gene matches. Germline lookup yields CDR1 KGHSH and CDR2 LQKENI. The CDR3 consists of 15 residues. CDR3 loop: CASSPTSGNYNEQFF. CDR3 nucleotide sequence: TGTGCCAGCTCACCAACAAGCGGGAACTACAATGAGCAGTTCTTC.

The chain employs TRBV28 and TRBJ2-3; D not certain. This CDR3 has 15 amino acids. Germline V gene sequence: CDR1 MDHEN, CDR2 SYDVKM. Trimming stripped 2 bases from V and 6 bases from J, with 15 bases between. The CDR3, as DNA: TGTGCCAGCAGTTTAGTGTCTAGTTACGGCGATACGCAGTATTTT. Protein sequence: CASSLVSSYGDTQYF. Using reference TRBV28 and TRBJ2-3 for the parts outside the CDR3, the full variable domain is DVKVTQSSRYLVKRTGEKVFLECVQDMDHENMFWYRQDPGLGLRLIYFSYDVKMKEKGDIPEGYSVSREKKERFSLILESASTNQTSMYLCASSLVSSYGDTQYFGPGTRLTVL.

This chain links TRBV15 with TRBJ2-1; 8 positions match TRBD2. This CDR3 comprises 19 residues. V was pared by 0 bases and J by 1 base, with 11 bases of the junction left unmatched. Germline assignment: CDR1 LNHNV and CDR2 YYDKDF (reference sequence). In DNA, the CDR3 is TGTGCCACCAGCAGAGATTTACGGGAGGGCCTATGGTCCTACAATGAGCAGTTCTTC. It encodes CATSRDLREGLWSYNEQFF.

A few counts support this clonotype. The chain joins TRBV20-1 to TRBJ2-3; D gene unclear. Germline loops: CDR1 DFQATT, CDR2 SNEGSKA (reference sequence). This CDR3 comprises 13 residues. The DNA for the CDR3 is TGCAGCGCGATGGGTCCCCTCACAGATACGCAGTATTTT. As protein: CSAMGPLTDTQYF.

The chain joins TRBV25-1 to TRBJ2-3, with D possibly being TRBD2 (6 bases). CDR1 and CDR2 (germline): MGHDK, SYGVNS. The ends were cut back, 8 bases at V and 11 bases at J, with 23 bases in the middle. The CDR3 extends over 14 amino acids. Here the CDR3 reads CASAGRGPRREQYF. The CDR3 DNA reads as TGTGCCAGCGCCGGGCGGGGACCCCGTCGGGAGCAGTATTTT.

This clonotype was seen many times. The CDR3: CSARVSGSAEQFF. CDR3 nucleotides: TGCAGTGCTAGAGTTAGCGGGAGTGCTGAGCAGTTCTTC. This chain links TRBV20-1 with TRBJ2-1; 9 positions match TRBD2. The CDR3 extends over 13 amino acids. The V gene's germline CDR1 is DFQATT and CDR2 SNEGSKA (reference sequence). J was trimmed by 9 bases and V by 1 base; bases with no gene match: 4.

In its sample, this clonotype was seen a few times. The chain joins TRBV18 to TRBJ2-2; D not resolved. V was cut by 2 bases and J by 6 bases, with 7 bases left in between. The CDR3 loop spans 13 amino acids. Germline V lookup: CDR1 KGHSH, CDR2 LQKENI. This CDR3 is CASSPTRSGELFF. CDR3 coding DNA: TGTGCCAGCTCACCAACCAGGTCCGGGGAGCTGTTTTTT.

The chain links TRBV4-3 to TRBJ2-1; D not resolved. Trimming took 0 bases from V and 6 from J, leaving 9 bases between them. Germline lookup yields CDR1 LGHNA and CDR2 YSLEER. This CDR3 region has 14 residues. Here the CDR3 reads CASSQDTSPNEQFF. The DNA for the CDR3 is TGCGCCAGCAGCCAAGATACGAGCCCCAATGAGCAGTTCTTC.

This clonotype was observed at least ten times. This chain joins TRBV10-3 and TRBJ2-2; the D call may be TRBD1 or TRBD2 (5 bases each). CDR1 is ENHRY, CDR2 SYGVKD, per germline. The CDR3 contains 17 residues. Deletions cut 1 base from V and 4 bases from J, with 16 bases between. DNA of the CDR3: TGTGCCATCAGTGAGTTCCGGGGCTACCGGGGCACCGGGGAGCTGTTTTTT. Its translation is CAISEFRGYRGTGELFF.

V and J are TRBV9 and TRBJ1-1; D perhaps matches TRBD1 (5 bases). There are 16 residues in the CDR3. Trimming took 0 bases from V and 0 from J, leaving 12 bases between them. CDR1 is SGDLS and CDR2 is YYNGEE in the germline V gene. CDR3 amino acids: CASSVDPGQMNTEAFF. CDR3 bases: TGTGCCAGCAGCGTAGATCCAGGGCAAATGAACACTGAAGCTTTCTTT.

This clonotype has a handful of counts. V usage is TRBV3-1 and J usage is TRBJ2-5; the match to TRBD2 covers 9 bases. The CDR3 spans 17 residues. CDR1 LGHDT and CDR2 YNNKEL come from the germline V gene (reference sequence). J gave up 1 base and V 0 bases, and 6 bases lay outside the gene matches. DNA for the CDR3: TGTGCCAGCAGCCAAGACGGCAGCGGGGGGACCCAAGAGACCCAGTACTTC. It codes for CASSQDGSGGTQETQYF.

Only a few counts were recorded for this clonotype. V is TRBV4-1 and J is TRBJ1-2; D not certain. Germline V lookup: CDR1 MGHRA, CDR2 YSYEKL. The V end lost 4 bases, the J end lost 4 bases, and 13 bases lay between the germline ends. There are 14 residues in the CDR3. This CDR3 is CASSPSRNSYGYTF. The CDR3 DNA reads TGCGCCAGCAGCCCGAGCAGGAACTCCTATGGCTACACCTTC.

The sample holds many counts of this clonotype. V and J are TRBV5-1 and TRBJ2-3; 9 bases align to TRBD1. This CDR3 region has 15 residues. CDR1 and CDR2 from the germline V gene are SGHRS and YFSETQ. The trim removed 4 bases at V and 3 bases at J, leaving 6 bases unmatched. CDR3 protein: CASSPGTGRTDTQYF. The CDR3 coding sequence is TGCGCCAGCAGCCCCGGGACAGGGCGGACAGATACGCAGTATTTT.

V is TRBV5-1 and J is TRBJ2-3; 9 nucleotides align to TRBD2. The CDR3 is made up of 14 amino acids. Germline CDR1 reads SGHRS; CDR2 reads YFSETQ. V was clipped by 7 bases and J by 5 bases; unmatched bases: 8. DNA of the CDR3: TGCGCCAGCGGCGTACTAGCGGGTGGAGATACGCAGTATTTT. Translation: CASGVLAGGDTQYF. The full variable domain, rest sourced from reference TRBV5-1 and TRBJ2-3, is KAGVTQTPRYLIKTRGQQVTLSCSPISGHRSVSWYQQTPGQGLQFLFEYFSETQRNKGNFPGRFSGRQFSNSRSEMNVSTLELGDSALYLCASGVLAGGDTQYFGPGTRLTVL.

This clonotype occurred a few times. V and J are TRBV5-1 and TRBJ1-4; D unclear. The germline CDR1 and CDR2 sequences are SGHRS and YFSETQ. V dropped 0 bases and J dropped 10 bases, with 19 bases sitting between them. There are 16 residues in the CDR3. The CDR3 sequence: CASSLGTAEGSGKLFF. CDR3 nucleotide sequence: TGCGCCAGCAGCTTGGGGACGGCAGAAGGCTCTGGAAAACTGTTTTTT.

The rearrangement uses TRBV20-1 and TRBJ1-1; maybe TRBD1 (6 bases). Germline V lookup: CDR1 DFQATT, CDR2 SNEGSKA (reference sequence). The CDR3 is made up of 22 amino acids. V dropped 0 bases and J dropped 0 bases, with 32 bases sitting between them. Here the CDR3 reads CSARDHRKGLQGSLLMNTEAFF. CDR3 coding DNA: TGCAGTGCTAGAGATCACCGAAAAGGACTTCAGGGGAGTCTCCTAATGAACACTGAAGCTTTCTTT.

For this clonotype: The CDR3 carries no conserved terminal phenylalanine or tryptophan, so it likely arises from a read error. The chain uses TRBV15 and TRBJ2-1; D is possibly TRBD2 (5 bases). Looked up from germline, CDR1 is LNHNV and CDR2 is YYDKDF (reference sequence). V was clipped by 1 base and J by 0 bases, with 10 bases between them. The CDR3 runs 16 residues. For the CDR3, the DNA is TGTGCCACCAGCAGAGTGGCGGGTTTCTCCTACAATGAGCAGTTCTTA. It yields the protein CATSRVAGFSYNEQFL.

The chain links TRBV18 to TRBJ2-1; no firm D call. V was cut by 0 bases and J by 5 bases, with 8 bases left in between. The germline V gene has CDR1 KGHSH and CDR2 LQKENI. There are 14 residues in the CDR3. Written as DNA, the CDR3 is TGTGCCAGCTCACCACCAGGGCCCCACAATGAGCAGTTCTTC. Translation gives CASSPPGPHNEQFF.

The V call is TRBV5-1, the J call TRBJ1-1; TRBD1 might be the D (5 bases). Looked up from germline, CDR1 is SGHRS and CDR2 is YFSETQ. The CDR3 has 12 amino acids. V dropped 7 bases and J dropped 3 bases, with 10 bases sitting between them. The CDR3 loop is CASHRTDTEAFF. In DNA, the CDR3 is TGCGCCAGCCACAGGACGGACACTGAAGCTTTCTTT. The whole variable domain, remainder taken from reference TRBV5-1 and TRBJ1-1, is KAGVTQTPRYLIKTRGQQVTLSCSPISGHRSVSWYQQTPGQGLQFLFEYFSETQRNKGNFPGRFSGRQFSNSRSEMNVSTLELGDSALYLCASHRTDTEAFFGQGTRLTVV.

This clonotype appeared a few times. V and J are TRBV6-5 and TRBJ1-5; no firm D call. The V and J ends lost 2 bases and 1 base respectively, with 9 bases between them. The CDR3 is 15 residues long. Per the germline V gene, CDR1 is MNHEY and CDR2 is SVGAGI. CDR3: CASSYGDRSNQPQHF. In DNA form, the CDR3 reads TGTGCCAGCAGTTACGGTGACCGAAGCAATCAGCCCCAGCATTTT.

The chain carries TRBV6-6 and TRBJ1-5; no definite D call. Germline CDR1 MNHNY, CDR2 SVGAGI (reference sequence). V lost 2 bases and J 13 bases, leaving 15 bases between the germline ends. The CDR3 is 13 amino acids. The CDR3 loop reads CASSYRKPDSQHF. CDR3 nucleotides: TGTGCCAGCAGTTACAGGAAACCCGACTCACAGCATTTT.

The chain links TRBV5-1 to TRBJ1-3; D is ambiguous. Trimming shortened V by 5 bases and J by 2 bases, and 20 bases separated the two germline ends. Germline CDR1 and CDR2: SGHRS and YFSETQ. There are 17 residues in the CDR3. This CDR3 is CASSESSQSHPGNTIYF. The CDR3 DNA follows: TGCGCCAGCAGTGAGTCATCCCAATCTCACCCTGGAAACACCATATATTTT.

In its sample, this clonotype was seen a few times. The chain carries TRBV25-1 and TRBJ2-1; the D gene could be TRBD1 or TRBD2 (5 bases each). The CDR3 totals 14 residues. V was cut by 8 bases and J by 3 bases, with 14 bases left in between. Germline V gene data show CDR1 as MGHDK and CDR2 as SYGVNS. Written as DNA, the CDR3 is TGTGCCAGCGAACTCGGGACGGTCTACAATGAGCAGTTCTTC. Amino acids: CASELGTVYNEQFF.

The V and J genes are TRBV6-1 and TRBJ2-3; the D is unclear. The V gene lost 5 bases and the J gene lost 5 bases, with 11 bases spanning the gap. The CDR3 is 13 amino acids. CDR1 and CDR2 (germline): MNHNS, SASEGT. CDR3: CASSPAQLDTQYF. In nucleotides, the CDR3 is TGTGCCAGCAGTCCGGCACAGCTAGATACGCAGTATTTT.

A few counts support this clonotype. V gene TRBV24-1 combines with J gene TRBJ2-1; TRBD2 matches at 12 bases. CDR1 KGHDR and CDR2 SFDVKD come from the germline V gene. The CDR3 contains 21 residues. The V and J ends lost 2 bases and 4 bases, in that order; junction bases with no gene match: 17. CDR3 sequence (DNA): TGTGCCACCAGTGATTACAGACAGGGGCGGTCTAGCGGGAGGGTATACAATGAGCAGTTCTTC. Translation: CATSDYRQGRSSGRVYNEQFF.

V gene TRBV21-1 combines with J gene TRBJ2-3; the table's TRBD1 call for D was not verified on the DNA. TRBV21-1 is designated a pseudogene. The CDR3 loop spans 15 amino acids. CDR3 loop: CASGFPLRETDTQYF. CDR3 nucleotide sequence: TGTGCCAGCGGCTTCCCCCTGAGGGAGACAGATACGCAGTATTTT.

V gene TRBV12-3 or TRBV12-4 combines with J gene TRBJ2-2; D is possibly TRBD2 (7 bases). Trimming pared 0 bases from V and 1 base from J, leaving 27 bases between. The CDR3 totals 22 residues. CDR3 amino acids: CASSLAGGLQGAANENTGELFF. The CDR3 DNA follows: TGTGCCAGCAGTTTAGCGGGGGGGCTGCAGGGAGCGGCCAACGAGAACACCGGGGAGCTGTTTTTT.

J is TRBJ2-5 and V is TRBV30; no clear D gene. The CDR3 is 12 residues long. Germline assignment: CDR1 GTSNPN and CDR2 SVGIG (reference sequence). V was clipped by 4 bases and J by 2 bases, with 8 bases between them. CDR3 in amino acids: CAWKEVQETQYF. The CDR3 DNA reads as TGTGCCTGGAAGGAAGTTCAAGAGACCCAGTACTTC.